This entry features one T cell receptor beta chain sequence. This entry belongs to a study of blood T cells in healthy people across ages. Per the germline V gene, CDR1 is SQVTM and CDR2 is ANQGSEA. The V end was cut by 6 bases, the J end by 2 bases, with 14 bases between. CDR3 length equals 14 residues. Then a second PCR, running roughly 7 to 11 cycles, was carried out with a sample-barcoded 5' primer and a J-beta primer mix. The template-switch adaptor was a 5' adaptor with 12 random nucleotides. It tagged each cDNA molecule. One entry per CDR3 protein, called by TCRdb with MiXCR from the 5' RACE reads. Of fewer than 1,200,000 distinct CDR3 sequences in the sample, under 30% were seen once. Separately, the same data were catalogued under a study of T cells of mothers and their children.

The chain carries TRBV29-1 and TRBJ2-1; no clear D. The material sequenced was blood. The source of this sequence is a girl aged 2-15 years in good health. The CDR3 DNA reads as TGCAGCGTAGAGGTGTTCGGCGCCTACAATGAGCAGTTCTTC. This codes for CSVEVFGAYNEQFF.